The sequence of this T cell receptor beta chain was determined in a study of CD8+CD57+ T cells in acquired aplastic anemia. Overall study context: On average, sorted CD4+ and CD8+ cells gave approximately 3.1 ug of DNA. Study-wide findings and caveats: Controls and patients did not differ significantly in CD8+ Simpson's diversity.

V lost 9 bases and J lost 0, with 19 bases in between. The CDR3 loop spans 16 amino acids. CDR1 LNHDA and CDR2 SQIVND come from the germline V gene (reference sequence). Patients sequenced had flow cytometry evidence of CD8+CD57+ cell expansion. As a group, the patients uniformly had severe acquired aplastic anemia. This clonotype came up once. The antigen is undetermined. According to the study, genomic DNA was the template for TCR beta VDJ and CDR3 profiling. TCRdb processed the reads anew with MiXCR; each CDR3 protein has one entry. The data hold over 150,000 distinct CDR3 sequences, with 71% observed a single time.

The TCR comes from a human donor with aplastic anemia. The chain combines TRBV19 with TRBJ2-3; D may be TRBD1 (5 bases). The sequenced sample was sorted CD4+, CD8+, or CD8+CD57+ T cells (not recorded which) from PBMCs. The CDR3 DNA reads as TGTGCCAGCCAGGGTACCGCACGTACTAGCACAGATACGCAGTATTTT. It codes for CASQGTARTSTDTQYF.